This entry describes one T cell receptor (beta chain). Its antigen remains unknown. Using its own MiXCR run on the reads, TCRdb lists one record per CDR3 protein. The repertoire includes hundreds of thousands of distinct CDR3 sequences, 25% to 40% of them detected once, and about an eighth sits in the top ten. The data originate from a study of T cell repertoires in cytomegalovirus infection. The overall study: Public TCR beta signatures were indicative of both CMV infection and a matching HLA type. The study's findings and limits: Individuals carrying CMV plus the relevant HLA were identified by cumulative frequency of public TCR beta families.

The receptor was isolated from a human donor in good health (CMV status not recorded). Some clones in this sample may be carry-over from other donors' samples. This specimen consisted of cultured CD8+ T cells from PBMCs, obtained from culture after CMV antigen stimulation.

CDR3 sequence reads: CASKDGYGYTF. The CDR3 region has the DNA TGTGCCAGCAAGGATGGCTATGGCTACACCTTC. The gene calls are TRBV9 and TRBJ1-2; D is undetermined. Germline values: CDR1 SGDLS, CDR2 YYNGEE. The CDR3 is 11 residues long. Deletions cut 6 bases from V and 4 bases from J, with 7 bases between.